This is a list of T cell receptor beta chains from one sample in a study of graft-versus-host responses after intestinal transplantation. Profiling relied on immunoSEQ multiplex PCR, and the TCRdb table lists in-frame clones only, not all of them. The sample includes some 14,000 clones, around two fifths of them seen just once. The sample was alloreactive CD8+ T cells from a mixed lymphocyte reaction culture, taken before intestinal transplant. The receptors shown here come from a human patient who received an intestinal transplant. Both conserved end residues are part of each CDR3. The order of the fields is CDR3 DNA, CDR3 protein, V gene, J gene, D gene, CDR3 length, clone size. D genes are given only for firm matches. A row's size may be missing; if present it is once, few, many or a size class.

TGTGCCAGCAGCGTGAGCGGGAGTTCCTACAATGAGCAGTTCTTC	CASSVSGSSYNEQFF	TRBV9	TRBJ2-1	TRBD2	15	few
TGTGCCAGCAGTTCCGGGACAGGTGTATCCAATGAGCAGTTCTTC	CASSSGTGVSNEQFF	TRBV27	TRBJ2-1	TRBD1	15	-
TGTGCCAGCAGTCCTCAGGGGGCCACTAATGAAAAACTGTTTTTT	CASSPQGATNEKLFF	TRBV5-6	TRBJ1-4	TRBD1	15	-
TGTGCCAGCAGCCCAGCCGCGGCGTCAGATACGCAGTATTTT	CASSPAAASDTQYF	TRBV28	TRBJ2-3	-	14	-
TGTGCCAGCAGCTTAAGGACTAGCGGGGGGGCTACGCAGTATTTT	CASSLRTSGGATQYF	TRBV7-2	TRBJ2-3	TRBD2	15	-
TGCGCCAGCAGCCAAGATCCGGGGGGAGAGACCCAGTACTTC	CASSQDPGGETQYF	TRBV4-1	TRBJ2-5	TRBD2	14	-
TGTGCCAGCAGCGGACTAGCGGGAGACTATGAGACCCAGTACTTC	CASSGLAGDYETQYF	TRBV7-9	TRBJ2-5	TRBD2	15	once
TGTGCCAGCAGCCCTGGGACTAGCTACGAGCAGTACTTC	CASSPGTSYEQYF	TRBV7-9	TRBJ2-7	TRBD2	13	-
TGTGCCAGCTCAGACTCCGGGACAGGGGCCCTTAACCCCTACGAGCAGTACTTC	CASSDSGTGALNPYEQYF	TRBV18	TRBJ2-7	TRBD1	18	-
TGTGCCAGCAGGGCGCGGGACAGCACCTACGAGCAGTACTTC	CASRARDSTYEQYF	TRBV6-1	TRBJ2-7	-	14	-
TGTGCCAGCAGCCCCGACAGGGCGCTCACTGAAGCTTTCTTT	CASSPDRALTEAFF	TRBV13	TRBJ1-1	TRBD1	14	few
TGTGCCAGCAGTTTATCCCGCGGAGGTTACACTGAAGCTTTCTTT	CASSLSRGGYTEAFF	TRBV27	TRBJ1-1	-	15	few
TGTGCCAGCAGTTACGGGACAGGGGGTTTCCCCCTCCACTTT	CASSYGTGGFPLHF	TRBV6-5	TRBJ1-6	TRBD1	14	few
TGTGCCAGCAGCGATCATAGCGGAAGCAATGAGCAGTTCTTC	CASSDHSGSNEQFF	TRBV11-2	TRBJ2-1	-	14	-
TGCGCCAGCAGCTTTAGGTCAAAGGGGGAATTGTCCTACGAGCAGTACTTC	CASSFRSKGELSYEQYF	TRBV5-1	TRBJ2-7	-	17	few
TGTGCCAGCAGCCGATACCTAGCGGTTAATGAGCAGTTCTTC	CASSRYLAVNEQFF	TRBV7-6	TRBJ2-1	TRBD2	14	few
TGTGCCAGTAGTCCGGGTTTGTTTGTCTATGGCTACACCTTC	CASSPGLFVYGYTF	TRBV19	TRBJ1-2	-	14	-
TGTGCCAGCAGGACCGAAAGCGGGGACTACGAGCAGTACTTC	CASRTESGDYEQYF	TRBV27	TRBJ2-7	TRBD2	14	-
TGTGCCACAAAGGAGTCGCCTGGGGCCAACGTCCTGACTTTC	CATKESPGANVLTF	TRBV19	TRBJ2-6	-	14	-
TGTGCCAGCAGTTTACAGGGCCCCTACGAGCAGTACTTC	CASSLQGPYEQYF	TRBV27	TRBJ2-7	-	13	-
TGTGCCAGCAGCTTGGTAGGGGACACAATGACGGACGAGCAGTACTTC	CASSLVGDTMTDEQYF	TRBV7-9	TRBJ2-7	-	16	-
TGTGCCAGCAGGAGGGGGATTTGGCCCTCCTACGAGCAGTACTTC	CASRRGIWPSYEQYF	TRBV7-2	TRBJ2-7	-	15	medium-sized
TGCGCCAGCAGCCAAGACCGGGACATCCTAACCGGGGAGCTGTTTTTT	CASSQDRDILTGELFF	TRBV4-1	TRBJ2-2	-	16	medium-sized
TGTGCCAGCAGCCACCGCGGGTTTTGGTCCGTAGAGACCCAGTACTTC	CASSHRGFWSVETQYF	TRBV14	TRBJ2-5	-	16	-
TGTGCCAGCAGCCCCTGGGACAGCTGGGCCACTGAAGCTTTCTTT	CASSPWDSWATEAFF	TRBV6-5	TRBJ1-1	TRBD1	15	few
TGTGCCAGCAGTCCATCGGACTCTTACGAGCAGTACTTC	CASSPSDSYEQYF	TRBV28	TRBJ2-7	-	13	few
TGCGCCAGCAGCTTGGAGTCGGTAGCCGGGGAGCTGTTTTTT	CASSLESVAGELFF	TRBV5-1	TRBJ2-2	-	14	once
TGTGCCACGAGTGGGGCTCCAAACTACGAGCAGTACTTC	CATSGAPNYEQYF	TRBV2	TRBJ2-7	-	13	medium-sized
TGTGCCAGCAGTTACGGCTCGGGGAGCGAGCAGTACTTC	CASSYGSGSEQYF	TRBV6-5	TRBJ2-7	-	13	-
TGCGCCAGCAGCCAGGTCGCTAGCGAGGTAGAGACCCAGTACTTC	CASSQVASEVETQYF	TRBV4-1	TRBJ2-5	-	15	-
TGTGCCAGCAGCCAAAGACAGCCCTACGAGCAGTACTTC	CASSQRQPYEQYF	TRBV6-1	TRBJ2-7	-	13	medium-sized
TGTGCCAGCTCACCACTCAAGGGGATAGCCAAAAACATTCAGTACTTC	CASSPLKGIAKNIQYF	TRBV18	TRBJ2-4	-	16	once
TGCGCCAGCAGCCGAAGCTTCGGGAACGAGCAGTACTTC	CASSRSFGNEQYF	TRBV4-1	TRBJ2-7	-	13	once
TGCGCCAGCAGCCAAGTGGGCCCTACGTTTGATACGCAGTATTTT	CASSQVGPTFDTQYF	TRBV4-1	TRBJ2-3	-	15	-
TGTGCCAGCAGGCCGGGACTAGCGGGCCCCGACCCATTCAATGAGCAGTTCTTC	CASRPGLAGPDPFNEQFF	TRBV28	TRBJ2-1	TRBD2	18	-
TGCAGCGTTTTAGGACGGGAGGTCACTGAAGCTTTCTTT	CSVLGREVTEAFF	TRBV29-1	TRBJ1-1	-	13	few
TGCGCCAGCAGCCTGGACCGGGACAGGGGCCACTACTACGAGCAGTACTTC	CASSLDRDRGHYYEQYF	TRBV11-3	TRBJ2-7	TRBD1	17	-
TGTGCCAGCAGTCATCCAATACAGGGCTACGAGCAGTACTTC	CASSHPIQGYEQYF	TRBV6-1	TRBJ2-7	-	14	-
TGTGCCTGGAGTGCCCAGGGGGGAACTGAAGCTTTCTTT	CAWSAQGGTEAFF	TRBV30	TRBJ1-1	TRBD1	13	medium-sized
TGTGCCCGTACGGGGGGGGAGGGTACGCAGTATTTT	CARTGGEGTQYF	TRBV30	TRBJ2-3	TRBD2	12	medium-sized
TGTGCCAGCAGTTTATCCGGGACAGGTTCCTACGAGCAGTACTTC	CASSLSGTGSYEQYF	TRBV27	TRBJ2-7	TRBD1	15	few